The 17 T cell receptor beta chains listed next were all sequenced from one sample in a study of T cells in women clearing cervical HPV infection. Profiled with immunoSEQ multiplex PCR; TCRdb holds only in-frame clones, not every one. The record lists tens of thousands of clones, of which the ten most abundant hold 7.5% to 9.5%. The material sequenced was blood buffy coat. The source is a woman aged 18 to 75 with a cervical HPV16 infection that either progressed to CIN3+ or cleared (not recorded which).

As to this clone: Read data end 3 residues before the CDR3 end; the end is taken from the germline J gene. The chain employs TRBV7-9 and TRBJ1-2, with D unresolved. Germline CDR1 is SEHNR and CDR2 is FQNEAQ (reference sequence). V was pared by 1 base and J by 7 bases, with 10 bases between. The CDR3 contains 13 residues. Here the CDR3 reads CASSLEPRSGYTF. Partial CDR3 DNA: TGTGCCAGCAGCTTAGAACCGCGGAGTGGC.

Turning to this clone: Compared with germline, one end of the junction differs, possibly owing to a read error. The CDR3 reads CDSSQETQYF. CDR3 bases read: TGTGACAGCTCTCAAGAGACC. The chain joins TRBV7-2 to TRBJ2-5; D gene ambiguous. The CDR3 extends 3 residues past the end of the read, so its final part is completed from the germline J gene. Germline V gene data show CDR1 as SGHTA and CDR2 as FQGNSA. This CDR3 has 10 residues.

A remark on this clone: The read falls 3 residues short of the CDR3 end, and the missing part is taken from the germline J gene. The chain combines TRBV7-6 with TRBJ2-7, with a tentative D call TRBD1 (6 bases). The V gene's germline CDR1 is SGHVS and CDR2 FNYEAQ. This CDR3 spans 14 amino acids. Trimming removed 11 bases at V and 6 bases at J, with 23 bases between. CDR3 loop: CACKVAQGMGEQYF. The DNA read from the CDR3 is TGTGCCTGCAAAGTGGCGCAGGGGATGGGCGAG.

CDR3 amino acids: CASSLVVRRSGYTF. The CDR3 bases that were read are TGTGCCAGCAGCTTAGTAGTCAGGAGGTCTGGC. The rearrangement uses TRBV7-2 and TRBJ1-2; D call uncertain. The read falls 3 residues short of the CDR3 end, and the missing part is taken from the germline J gene. CDR1 is SGHTA and CDR2 is FQGNSA in the germline V gene. The length of the CDR3 is 14 residues. The V and J ends lost 1 base and 7 bases respectively, with 13 bases between them.

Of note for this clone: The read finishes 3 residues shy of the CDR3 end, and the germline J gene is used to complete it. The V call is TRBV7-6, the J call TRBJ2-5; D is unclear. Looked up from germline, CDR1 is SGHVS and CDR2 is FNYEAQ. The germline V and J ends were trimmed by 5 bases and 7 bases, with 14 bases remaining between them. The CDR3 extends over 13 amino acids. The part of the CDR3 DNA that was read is TGTGCCAGCAGCACCCTTCCCTCGCGGACC. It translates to CASSTLPSRT. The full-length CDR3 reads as CASSTLPSRTQYF.

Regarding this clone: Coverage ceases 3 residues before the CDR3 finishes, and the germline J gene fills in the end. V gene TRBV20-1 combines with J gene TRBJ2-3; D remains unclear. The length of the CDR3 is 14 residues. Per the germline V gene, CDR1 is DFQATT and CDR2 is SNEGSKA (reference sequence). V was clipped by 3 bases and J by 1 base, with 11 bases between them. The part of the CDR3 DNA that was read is TGCAGTGCTAGCCCCCAGGTCCGCACAGATACG. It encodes CSASPQVRTDT. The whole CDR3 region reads CSASPQVRTDTQYF.

The covered CDR3 bases are TGTGCCAGCAGCCTCCAGACAGAAAACTATGGT. The encoded protein is CASSLQTENYG. The complete CDR3 reads CASSLQTENYGQYF. The V and J genes are TRBV7-2 and TRBJ2-4, with D perhaps TRBD1 (5 bases). The read halts 3 residues ahead of the CDR3 end, with the missing end drawn from the germline J gene. The CDR3 totals 14 residues. Germline CDR1 is SGHTA and CDR2 is FQGNSA.

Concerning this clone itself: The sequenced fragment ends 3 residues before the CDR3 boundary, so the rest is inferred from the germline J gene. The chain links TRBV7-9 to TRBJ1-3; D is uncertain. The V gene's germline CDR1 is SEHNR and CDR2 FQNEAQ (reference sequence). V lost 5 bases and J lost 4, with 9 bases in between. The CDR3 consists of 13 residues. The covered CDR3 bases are TGTGCCAGCAGCCCCAACACGGGAAACACC. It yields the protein CASSPNTGNT. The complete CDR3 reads CASSPNTGNTIYF.

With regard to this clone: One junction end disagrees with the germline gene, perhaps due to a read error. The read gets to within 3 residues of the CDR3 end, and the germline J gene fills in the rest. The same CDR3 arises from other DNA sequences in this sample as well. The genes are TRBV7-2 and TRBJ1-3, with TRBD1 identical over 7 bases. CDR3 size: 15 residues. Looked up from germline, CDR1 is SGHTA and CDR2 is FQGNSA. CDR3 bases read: TGTGCCAGCAGCTTACTCGGGACAGATGGAAACACT. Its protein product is CASSLLGTDGNT. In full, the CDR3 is CASSLLGTDGNTIYF. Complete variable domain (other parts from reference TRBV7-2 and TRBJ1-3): GAGVSQSPSNKVTEKGKDVELRCDPISGHTALYWYRQSLGQGLEFLIYFQGNSAPDKSGLPSDRFSAERTGGSVSTLTIQRTQQEDSAVYLCASSLLGTDGNTIYFGEGSWLTVV.

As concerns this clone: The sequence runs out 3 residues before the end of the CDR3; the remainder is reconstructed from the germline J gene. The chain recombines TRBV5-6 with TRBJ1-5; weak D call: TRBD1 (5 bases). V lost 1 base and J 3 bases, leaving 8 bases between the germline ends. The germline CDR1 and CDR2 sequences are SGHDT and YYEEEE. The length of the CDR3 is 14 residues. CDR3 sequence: CASSLRQLNQPQHF. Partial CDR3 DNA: TGTGCCAGCAGCTTGCGACAGCTCAATCAGCCC.

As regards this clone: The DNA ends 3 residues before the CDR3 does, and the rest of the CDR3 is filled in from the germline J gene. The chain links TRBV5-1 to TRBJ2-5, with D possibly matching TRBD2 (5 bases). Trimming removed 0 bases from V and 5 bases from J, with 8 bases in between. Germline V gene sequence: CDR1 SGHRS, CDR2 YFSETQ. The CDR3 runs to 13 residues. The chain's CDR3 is CASSLGGYETQYF. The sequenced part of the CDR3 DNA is TGCGCCAGCAGCTTGGGAGGGTACGAGACC.

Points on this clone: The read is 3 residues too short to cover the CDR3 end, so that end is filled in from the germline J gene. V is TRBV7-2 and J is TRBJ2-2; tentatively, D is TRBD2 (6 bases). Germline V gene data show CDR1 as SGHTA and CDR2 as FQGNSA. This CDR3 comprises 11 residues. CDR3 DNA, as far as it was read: TGTGCCAGCAGCTCTCCGGGACTG. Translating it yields CASSSPGL. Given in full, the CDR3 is CASSSPGLLFF.

Incomplete CDR3 DNA: TGTGCCAGCAGTTCGGGACAGAAGAACACTGAA. Its translation is CASSSGQKNTE. The whole CDR3 protein is CASSSGQKNTEAFF. The rearrangement uses TRBV12-3 or TRBV12-4 and TRBJ1-1; 7 bases align to TRBD1. The sequenced fragment ends 3 residues before the CDR3 boundary, so the rest is inferred from the germline J gene. With 4 bases clipped from V and 1 base from J, the junction kept 3 bases outside the gene matches. The CDR3 sequence is 14 residues long.

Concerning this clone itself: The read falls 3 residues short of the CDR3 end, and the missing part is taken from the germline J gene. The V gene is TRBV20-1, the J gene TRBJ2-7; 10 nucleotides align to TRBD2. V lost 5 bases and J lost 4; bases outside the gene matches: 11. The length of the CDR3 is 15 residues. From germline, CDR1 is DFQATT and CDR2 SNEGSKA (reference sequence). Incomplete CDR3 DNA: TGCAGTGCTGACCTAGCGGGGGCGATCTCTTACGAG. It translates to CSADLAGAISYE. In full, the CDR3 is CSADLAGAISYEQYF.

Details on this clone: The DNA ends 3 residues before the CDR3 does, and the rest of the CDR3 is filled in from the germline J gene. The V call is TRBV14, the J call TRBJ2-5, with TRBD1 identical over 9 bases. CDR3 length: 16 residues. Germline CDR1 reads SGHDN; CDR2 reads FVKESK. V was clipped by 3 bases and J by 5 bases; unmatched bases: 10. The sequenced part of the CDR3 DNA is TGTGCCAGCAGCCATCCCGGACAGGGGAGCTGGGAGACC. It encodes CASSHPGQGSWET. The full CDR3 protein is CASSHPGQGSWETQYF. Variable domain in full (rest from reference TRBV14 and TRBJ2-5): EAGVTQFPSHSVIEKGQTVTLRCDPISGHDNLYWYRRVMGKEIKFLLHFVKESKQDESGMPNNRFLAERTGGTYSTLKVQPAELEDSGVYFCASSHPGQGSWETQYFGPGTRLLVL.

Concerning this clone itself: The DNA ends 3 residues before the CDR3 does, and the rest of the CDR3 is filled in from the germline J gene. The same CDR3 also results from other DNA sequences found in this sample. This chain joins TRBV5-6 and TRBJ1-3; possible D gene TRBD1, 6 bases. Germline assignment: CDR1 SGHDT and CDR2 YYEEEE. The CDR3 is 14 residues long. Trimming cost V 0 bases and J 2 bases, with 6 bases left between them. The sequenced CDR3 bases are TGTGCCAGCAGCTTGGGACAGGCTGGAAACACC. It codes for CASSLGQAGNT. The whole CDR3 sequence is CASSLGQAGNTIYF.

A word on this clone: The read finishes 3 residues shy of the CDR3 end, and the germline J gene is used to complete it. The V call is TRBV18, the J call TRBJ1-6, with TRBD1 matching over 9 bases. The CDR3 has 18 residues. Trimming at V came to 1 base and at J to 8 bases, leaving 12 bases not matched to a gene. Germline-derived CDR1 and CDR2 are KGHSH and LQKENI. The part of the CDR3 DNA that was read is TGTGCCAGCTCACCACAGGGACAGGGTTTTGGGACCCATTCACCC. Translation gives CASSPQGQGFGTHSP. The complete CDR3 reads CASSPQGQGFGTHSPLHF.